This T cell receptor (beta chain) was recovered during a study of cytotoxic CD8 clonotypes in ibrutinib-treated CLL. This table comes from immunoSEQ multiplex PCR, and its TCRdb copy is limited to in-frame clones, with some not included. Here the sample spans approximately 97,000 clones, more than 70% being singletons. This sample comprised PBMCs, obtained after 24 months of ibrutinib treatment. The TCR sequence derives from a human donor with chronic lymphocytic leukemia.

The CDR3 nucleotides are TGTGCCAGTAGGGACAGGGACCGGCAGCCCCAGCATTTT. It is translated as CASRDRDRQPQHF. The chain is built from TRBV19 and TRBJ1-5, with 8 bases lining up with TRBD1. The CDR3 length is 13 residues. V lost 6 bases and J lost 7; bases outside the gene matches: 5. Germline CDR1 reads LNHDA; CDR2 reads SQIVND (reference sequence).